Below, 3 T cell receptor beta chains from the same sample are listed, as sequenced in a study of beta chain features in type 1 diabetes. Isolated RNA was reverse transcribed in full, so expressed TCRB transcripts were sequenced. Here immunoSEQ multiplex PCR was the method, and the copy in TCRdb shows in-frame clones only, minus some. The data show 130,000 or so clones, 9% to 10% seen once. The sample was central memory CD4+ T cells from blood. These receptor sequences come from a middle-aged woman in good health.

Ten or more counts support this clone. DNA of the CDR3: TGTGCCAGCAGCTCAGGACTAGCGGGGGTATCAGATACGCAGTATTTT. Amino acids: CASSSGLAGVSDTQYF. The gene calls are TRBV7-2 and TRBJ2-3; TRBD2 agrees at 13 bases. Germline trimming cut 4 bases from V and 4 bases from J; bases unmatched to any gene: 5. The germline CDR1 and CDR2 sequences are SGHTA and FQGNSA. The CDR3 runs 16 residues.

J is TRBJ2-2 and V is TRBV5-1, with 7 positions matching TRBD1. The V gene's germline CDR1 is SGHRS and CDR2 YFSETQ. The CDR3 contains 15 residues. The trim removed 0 bases at V and 6 bases at J, leaving 5 bases unmatched. CDR3 bases: TGCGCCAGCAGCTTGGCCCCGACAGGGCCCGGGGAGCTGTTTTTT. Translated, it gives CASSLAPTGPGELFF. The entire variable domain, with the rest obtained from reference TRBV5-1 and TRBJ2-2, is as follows: KAGVTQTPRYLIKTRGQQVTLSCSPISGHRSVSWYQQTPGQGLQFLFEYFSETQRNKGNFPGRFSGRQFSNSRSEMNVSTLELGDSALYLCASSLAPTGPGELFFGEGSRLTVL.

The chain links TRBV7-6 to TRBJ1-1; D is unresolved. The CDR3 covers 14 residues. CDR1 is SGHVS and CDR2 is FNYEAQ in the germline V gene. The V end was cut by 5 bases, the J end by 3 bases, with 13 bases between. The DNA for the CDR3 is TGTGCCAGCAGCCCCGACGGAGGTTACACTGAAGCTTTCTTT. Protein sequence: CASSPDGGYTEAFF. The complete variable domain, with remaining parts taken from reference TRBV7-6 and TRBJ1-1, reads GAGVSQSPRYKVTKRGQDVALRCDPISGHVSLYWYRQALGQGPEFLTYFNYEAQQDKSGLPNDRFSAERPEGSISTLTIQRTEQRDSAMYRCASSPDGGYTEAFFGQGTRLTVV.